This T cell receptor (beta chain) was recorded in a study of blood T cell repertoires in COVID-19. The overall study: The study drew acute and convalescent COVID-19 samples from the United States, Italy and Spain. PBMCs, B-cell-depleted T cells, or T cells were the source of the cDNA or gDNA that made up the material.

In the original analysis: For nucleated cells, counts were estimated from reference gene primer amplification. Sequenced by immunoSEQ multiplex PCR; TCRdb stores in-frame clones only, minus some. V and J calls and clone size follow that table, whereas D and trimming were derived from the DNA. The sample lists more than 85,000 clones, about four fifths seen once, with approximately 24% in the top ten. V was pared by 7 bases and J by 10 bases, with 10 bases of the junction left unmatched. The CDR3 runs 13 residues. Germline CDR1 MNHNY, CDR2 SVGAGI (reference sequence). In its sample, this clone was seen a few times.

The V gene is TRBV6-6, the J gene TRBJ1-1, with 9 nucleotides matching TRBD1. Sequencing used peripheral blood. The receptor's source is a human donor in a cohort sampled during active COVID-19. CDR3 in DNA: TGTGCCAGCACCTACGGACAGGGGTCCGGAGCTTTCTTT. Its translation is CASTYGQGSGAFF.